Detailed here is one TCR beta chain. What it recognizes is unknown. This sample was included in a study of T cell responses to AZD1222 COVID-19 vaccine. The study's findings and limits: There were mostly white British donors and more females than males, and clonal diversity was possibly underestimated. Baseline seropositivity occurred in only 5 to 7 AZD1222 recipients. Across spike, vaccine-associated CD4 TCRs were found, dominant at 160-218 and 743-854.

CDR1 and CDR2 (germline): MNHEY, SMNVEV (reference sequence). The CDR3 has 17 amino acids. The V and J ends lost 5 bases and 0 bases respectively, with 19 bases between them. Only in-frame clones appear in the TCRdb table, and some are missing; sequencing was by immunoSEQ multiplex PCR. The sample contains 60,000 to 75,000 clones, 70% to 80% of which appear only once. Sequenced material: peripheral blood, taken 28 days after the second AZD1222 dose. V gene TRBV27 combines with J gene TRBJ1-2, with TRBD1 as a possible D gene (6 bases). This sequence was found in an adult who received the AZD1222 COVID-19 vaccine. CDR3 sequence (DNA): TGTGCCAGCAGTCCGGCGGGTGGGGGGCCTGCTAACTATGGCTACACCTTC. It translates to CASSPAGGGPANYGYTF.